Sequencing of this TCR beta chain was carried out in a study of blood T cell repertoires in COVID-19. On the study more broadly: In each case, the material was cDNA or gDNA derived from T cells, B-cell-depleted T cells, or PBMCs.

The germline V gene has CDR1 DFQATT and CDR2 SNEGSKA (reference sequence). The CDR3 is made up of 10 amino acids. The V gene end was trimmed by 6 bases and the J gene end by 9 bases; junction bases not matched to a gene: 4. Per the original data handling: The authors estimated nucleated cell counts from reference gene primer amplification. Profiling relied on immunoSEQ multiplex PCR, and the TCRdb table lists in-frame clones only, not all of them. The V and J calls and clone size were taken over from that table, and D and trimming were inferred from the DNA. This table holds about 200,000 clones, around 80% found once. This clone was observed once.

Sequenced sample: peripheral blood. This clonotype was sampled from a human donor with acute or convalescent COVID-19. The donor label of this sample is uncertain. The chain carries TRBV20-1 and TRBJ2-7; 8 bases align to TRBD1. The CDR3 DNA sequence: TGCAGTGCCCCACAGGGGGTGCAGTACTTC. It is translated as CSAPQGVQYF.